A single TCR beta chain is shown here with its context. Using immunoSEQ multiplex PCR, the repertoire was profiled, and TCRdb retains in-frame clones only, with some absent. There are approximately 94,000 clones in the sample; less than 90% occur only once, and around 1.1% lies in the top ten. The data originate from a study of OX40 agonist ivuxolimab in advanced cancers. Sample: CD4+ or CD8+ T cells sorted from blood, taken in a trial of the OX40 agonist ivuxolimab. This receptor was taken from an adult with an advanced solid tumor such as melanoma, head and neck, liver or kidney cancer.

DNA of the CDR3: TGTGCCAGCAGCTTAAACAGACAAGAGACCCAGTACTTC. Protein: CASSLNRQETQYF. J is TRBJ2-5 and V is TRBV7-2; D call uncertain. Deletions cut 2 bases from V and 2 bases from J, with 6 bases between. The germline CDR1 and CDR2 sequences are SGHTA and FQGNSA. This CDR3 has 13 amino acids.